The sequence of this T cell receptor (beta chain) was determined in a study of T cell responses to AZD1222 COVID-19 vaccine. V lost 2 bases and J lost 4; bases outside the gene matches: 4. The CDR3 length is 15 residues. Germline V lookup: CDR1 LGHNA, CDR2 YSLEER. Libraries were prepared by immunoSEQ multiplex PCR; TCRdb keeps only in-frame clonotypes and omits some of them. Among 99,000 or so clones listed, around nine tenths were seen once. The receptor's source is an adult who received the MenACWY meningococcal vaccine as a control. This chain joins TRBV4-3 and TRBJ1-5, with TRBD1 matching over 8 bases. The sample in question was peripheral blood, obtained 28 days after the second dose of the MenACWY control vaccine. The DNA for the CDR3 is TGCGCCAGCAGCCAATGGACAGGGAGGAATCAGCCCCAGCATTTT. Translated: CASSQWTGRNQPQHF.